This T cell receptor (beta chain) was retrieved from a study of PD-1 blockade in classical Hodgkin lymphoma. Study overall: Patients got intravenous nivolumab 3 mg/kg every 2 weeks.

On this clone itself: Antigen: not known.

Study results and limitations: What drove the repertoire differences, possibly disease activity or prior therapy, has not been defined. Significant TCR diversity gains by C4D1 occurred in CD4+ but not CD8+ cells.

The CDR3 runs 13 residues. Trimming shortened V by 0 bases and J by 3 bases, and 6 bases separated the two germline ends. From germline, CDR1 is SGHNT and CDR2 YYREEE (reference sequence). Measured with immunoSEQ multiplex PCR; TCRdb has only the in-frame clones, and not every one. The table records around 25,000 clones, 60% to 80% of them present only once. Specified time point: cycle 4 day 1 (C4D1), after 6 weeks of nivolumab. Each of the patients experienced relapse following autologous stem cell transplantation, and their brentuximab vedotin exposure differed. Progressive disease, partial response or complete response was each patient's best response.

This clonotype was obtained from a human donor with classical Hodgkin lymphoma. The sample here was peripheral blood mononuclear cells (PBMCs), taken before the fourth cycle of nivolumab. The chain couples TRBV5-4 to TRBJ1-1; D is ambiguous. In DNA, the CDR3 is TGTGCCAGCAGCTTGGAGTTGGACACTGAAGCTTTCTTT. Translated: CASSLELDTEAFF.